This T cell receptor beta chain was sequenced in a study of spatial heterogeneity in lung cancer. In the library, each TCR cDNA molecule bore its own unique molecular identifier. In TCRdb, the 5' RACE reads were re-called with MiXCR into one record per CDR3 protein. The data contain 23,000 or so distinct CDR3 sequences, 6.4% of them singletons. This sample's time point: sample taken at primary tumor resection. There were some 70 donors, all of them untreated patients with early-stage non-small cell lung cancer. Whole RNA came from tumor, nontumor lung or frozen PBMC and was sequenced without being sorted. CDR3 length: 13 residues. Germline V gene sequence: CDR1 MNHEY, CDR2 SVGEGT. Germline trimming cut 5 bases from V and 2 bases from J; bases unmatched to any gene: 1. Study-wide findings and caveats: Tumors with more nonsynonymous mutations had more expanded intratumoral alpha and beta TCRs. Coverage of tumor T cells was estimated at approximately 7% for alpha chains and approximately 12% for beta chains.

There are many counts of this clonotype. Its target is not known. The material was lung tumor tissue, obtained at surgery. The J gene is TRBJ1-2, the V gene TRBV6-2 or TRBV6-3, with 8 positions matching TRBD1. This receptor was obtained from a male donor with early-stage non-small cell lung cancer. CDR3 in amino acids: CASSRTGNYGYTF. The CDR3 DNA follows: TGTGCCAGCAGTCGGACAGGGAACTATGGCTACACCTTC.